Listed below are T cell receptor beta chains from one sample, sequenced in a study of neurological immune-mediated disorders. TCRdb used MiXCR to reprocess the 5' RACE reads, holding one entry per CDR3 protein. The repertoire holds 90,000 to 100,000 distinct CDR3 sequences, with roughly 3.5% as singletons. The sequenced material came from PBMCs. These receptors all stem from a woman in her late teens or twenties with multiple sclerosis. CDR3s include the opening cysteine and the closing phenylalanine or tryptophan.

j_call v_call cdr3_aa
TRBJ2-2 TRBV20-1 CSRAAVTGELFF
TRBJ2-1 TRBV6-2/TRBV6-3 CASSYSNEQFF
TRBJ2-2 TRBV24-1 CATSDPGPISGKLFF
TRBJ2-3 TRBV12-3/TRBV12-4 CASSPGQGVTDTQYF
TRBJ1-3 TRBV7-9 CASRVGYSGNTIYF
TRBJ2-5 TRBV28 CASSRGTEKETQYF
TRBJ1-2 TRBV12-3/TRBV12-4 CASSNGHFGYTF
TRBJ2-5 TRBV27 CASSLRAGTVKETQYF
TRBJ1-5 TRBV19 CASSIDRKGGNQPQHF
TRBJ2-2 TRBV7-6 CASSRGGLNTGELFF
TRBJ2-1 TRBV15 CATSRVLAGMGEQFF
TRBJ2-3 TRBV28 CASSLLAGTTDTQYF
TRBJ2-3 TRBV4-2 CASSQDLAGTDTQYF
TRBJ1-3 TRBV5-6 CASSLLSGNTIYF
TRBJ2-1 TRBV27 CASSLSSGLPSYNEQFF
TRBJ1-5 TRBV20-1 CSATGTGNQPQHF
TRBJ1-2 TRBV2 CASRGEQIDGYTF
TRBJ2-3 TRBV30 CAWSTGSNTDTQYF
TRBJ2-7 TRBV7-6 CASSRTGADEQYF
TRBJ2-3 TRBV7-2 CASSPYITDTQYF
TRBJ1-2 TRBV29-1 CSGGQGQNYGYTF
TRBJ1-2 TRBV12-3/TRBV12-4 CASAQVNYGYTF
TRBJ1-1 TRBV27 CASSPHRTSEAFF
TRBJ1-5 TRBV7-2 CASSLRQGQPQHF
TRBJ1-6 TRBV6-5 CASSYEGGGAYNSPLHF
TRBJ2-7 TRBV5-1 CASSPLGGYEQYF
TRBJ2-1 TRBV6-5 CASSLWLADNEQFF
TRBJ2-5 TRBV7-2 CASSLATALGTQYF
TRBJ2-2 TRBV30 CAWKSWAGELFF